This T cell receptor (beta chain) was sequenced during a study of T cells after yellow fever vaccination. TCRdb ran MiXCR on the 5' RACE reads and lists one entry per CDR3 protein. Here the sample spans a few hundred thousand distinct CDR3 sequences, under 14% being singletons. The CDR3 is 17 amino acids. V lost 2 bases and J 2 bases, leaving 17 bases between the germline ends. Germline V gene sequence: CDR1 MGHRA, CDR2 YSYEKL. Material: PBMCs, obtained on the day of the first yellow fever vaccination. The chain uses TRBV4-1 and TRBJ2-3; D is uncertain. The receptor was isolated from a young man who received the YFV17D yellow fever vaccine. The CDR3 sequence is CASSQTVVPRFTDTQYF. Here the CDR3 DNA reads TGCGCCAGCAGCCAAACGGTAGTTCCCCGATTCACAGATACGCAGTATTTT.